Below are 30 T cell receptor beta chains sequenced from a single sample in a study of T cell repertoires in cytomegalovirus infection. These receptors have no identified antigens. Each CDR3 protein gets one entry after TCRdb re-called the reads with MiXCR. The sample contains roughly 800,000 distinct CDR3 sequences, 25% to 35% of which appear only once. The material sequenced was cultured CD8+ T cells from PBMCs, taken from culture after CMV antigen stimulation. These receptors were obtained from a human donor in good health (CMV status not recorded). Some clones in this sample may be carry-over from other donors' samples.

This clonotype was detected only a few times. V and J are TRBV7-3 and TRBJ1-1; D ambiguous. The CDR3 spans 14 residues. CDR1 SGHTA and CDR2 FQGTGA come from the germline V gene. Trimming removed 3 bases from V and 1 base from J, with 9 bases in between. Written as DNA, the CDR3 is TGTGCCAGCAGCTTTGGATACAAGAACACTGAAGCTTTCTTT. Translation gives CASSFGYKNTEAFF.

The CDR3 DNA follows: TGTGCCAGCGGACTTTTAGCGGGGTTGGACAATGAGCAGTTCTTC. It encodes CASGLLAGLDNEQFF. The chain combines TRBV27 with TRBJ2-1, with 8 bases aligning to TRBD2. The germline V gene encodes CDR1 MNHEY and CDR2 SMNVEV (reference sequence). CDR3 length: 15 residues. V lost 8 bases to trimming and J lost 5 bases; unmatched junction nucleotides: 11.

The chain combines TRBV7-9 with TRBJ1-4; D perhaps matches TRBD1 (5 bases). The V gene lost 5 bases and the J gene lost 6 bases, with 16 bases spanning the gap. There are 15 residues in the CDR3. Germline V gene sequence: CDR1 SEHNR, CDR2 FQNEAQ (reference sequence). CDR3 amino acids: CASSTQLDTDEKLFF. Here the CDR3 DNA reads TGTGCCAGCAGCACGCAATTGGACACCGATGAAAAACTGTTTTTT.

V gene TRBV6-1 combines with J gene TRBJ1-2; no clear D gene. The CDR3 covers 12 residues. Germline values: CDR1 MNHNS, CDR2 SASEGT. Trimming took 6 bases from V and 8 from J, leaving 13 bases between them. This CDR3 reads CASRMSREGYTF. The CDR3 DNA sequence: TGTGCCAGCAGAATGAGTAGAGAGGGCTACACCTTC.

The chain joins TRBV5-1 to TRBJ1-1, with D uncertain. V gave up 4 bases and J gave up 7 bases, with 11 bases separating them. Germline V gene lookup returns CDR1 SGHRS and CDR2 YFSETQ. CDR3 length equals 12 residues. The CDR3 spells CASSTGGREAFF. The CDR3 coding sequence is TGCGCCAGCAGCACCGGAGGACGTGAAGCTTTCTTT. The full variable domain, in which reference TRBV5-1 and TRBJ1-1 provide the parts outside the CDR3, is KAGVTQTPRYLIKTRGQQVTLSCSPISGHRSVSWYQQTPGQGLQFLFEYFSETQRNKGNFPGRFSGRQFSNSRSEMNVSTLELGDSALYLCASSTGGREAFFGQGTRLTVV.

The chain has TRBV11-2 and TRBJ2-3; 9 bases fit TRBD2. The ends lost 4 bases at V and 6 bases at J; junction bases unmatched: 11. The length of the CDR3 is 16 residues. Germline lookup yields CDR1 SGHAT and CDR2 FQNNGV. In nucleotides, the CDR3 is TGTGCCAGCAGCTCCTTGTCGGGACTAGCTAAGGATACGCAGTATTTT. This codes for CASSSLSGLAKDTQYF.

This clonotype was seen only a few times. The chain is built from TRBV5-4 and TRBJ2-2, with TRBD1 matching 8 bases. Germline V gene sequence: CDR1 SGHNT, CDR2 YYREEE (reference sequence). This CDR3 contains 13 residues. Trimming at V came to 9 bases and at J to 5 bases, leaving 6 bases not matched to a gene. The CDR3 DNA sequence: TGTGCCACCGGACAGGGAGAAACCGGGGAGCTGTTTTTT. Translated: CATGQGETGELFF.

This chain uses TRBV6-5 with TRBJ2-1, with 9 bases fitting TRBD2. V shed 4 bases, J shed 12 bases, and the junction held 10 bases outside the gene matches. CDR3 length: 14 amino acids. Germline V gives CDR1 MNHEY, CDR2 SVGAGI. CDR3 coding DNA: TGTGCCAGCAGTTCCCTGGGACTAGCCGAGCTGCAGTTCTTC. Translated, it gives CASSSLGLAELQFF.

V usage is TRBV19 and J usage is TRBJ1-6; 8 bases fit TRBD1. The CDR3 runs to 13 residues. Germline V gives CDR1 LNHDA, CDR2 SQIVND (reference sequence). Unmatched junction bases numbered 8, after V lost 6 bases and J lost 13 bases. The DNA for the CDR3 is TGTGCCAGTAGGGGGACAGGAGATCGTCCCCTCCACTTT. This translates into CASRGTGDRPLHF.

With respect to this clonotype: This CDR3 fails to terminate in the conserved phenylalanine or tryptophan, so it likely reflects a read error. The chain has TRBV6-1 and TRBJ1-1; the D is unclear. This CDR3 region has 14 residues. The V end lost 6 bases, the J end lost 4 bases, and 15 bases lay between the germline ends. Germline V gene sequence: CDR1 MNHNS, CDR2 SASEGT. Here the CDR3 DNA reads TGTGCCAGCAGCCCGGTACTCCGGGGCACTGAAGCTTTCCTT. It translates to CASSPVLRGTEAFL.

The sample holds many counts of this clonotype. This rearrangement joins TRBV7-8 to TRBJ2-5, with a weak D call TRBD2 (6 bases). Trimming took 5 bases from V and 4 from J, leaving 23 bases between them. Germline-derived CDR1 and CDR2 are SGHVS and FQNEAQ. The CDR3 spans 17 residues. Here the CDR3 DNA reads TGTGCCAGCAGCGAGATAAGGGAAGCCGGGAGTCCAGAGACCCAGTACTTC. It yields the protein CASSEIREAGSPETQYF.

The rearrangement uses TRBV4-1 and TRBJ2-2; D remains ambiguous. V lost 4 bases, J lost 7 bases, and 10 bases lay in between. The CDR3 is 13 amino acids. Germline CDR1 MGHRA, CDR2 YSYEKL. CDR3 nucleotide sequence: TGCGCCAGCAGCCGATCGAAGGGCGGGGAGCTGTTTTTT. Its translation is CASSRSKGGELFF.

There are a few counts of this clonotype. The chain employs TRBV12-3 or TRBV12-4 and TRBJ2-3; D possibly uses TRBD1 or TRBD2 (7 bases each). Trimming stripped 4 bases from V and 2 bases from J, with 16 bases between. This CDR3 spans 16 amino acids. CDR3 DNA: TGTGCCAGCAGTTCCTTCCAGGGGGGGCCCACAGATACGCAGTATTTT. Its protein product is CASSSFQGGPTDTQYF.

As DNA, the CDR3 is TGTGCCAGTAGTGCGAGCGGGGGGGTTTACCTAAGCTCCTACAATGAGCAGTTCTTC. It yields the protein CASSASGGVYLSSYNEQFF. The chain couples TRBV19 to TRBJ2-1, with 10 positions matching TRBD2. The germline gives CDR1 LNHDA, CDR2 SQIVND (reference sequence). V was pared by 5 bases and J by 0 bases, with 13 bases of the junction left unmatched. The CDR3 runs 19 residues.

The CDR3 DNA sequence: TGCGCCAGCAGCCAGGTAGACAGGGGGGCCACCGGGGAGCTGTTTTTT. Translated, it gives CASSQVDRGATGELFF. The chain uses TRBV4-1 and TRBJ2-2, with 9 bases identical to TRBD1. V dropped 3 bases and J dropped 4; count of bases not matched to a gene: 6. The germline V gene encodes CDR1 MGHRA and CDR2 YSYEKL. The CDR3 totals 16 residues.

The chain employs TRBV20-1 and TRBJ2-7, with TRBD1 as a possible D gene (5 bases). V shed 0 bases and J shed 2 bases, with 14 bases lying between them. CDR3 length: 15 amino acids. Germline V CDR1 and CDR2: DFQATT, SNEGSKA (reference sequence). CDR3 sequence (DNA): TGCAGTGCTAGAGAGGGGCAAGGGGCCACCTACGAGCAGTACGTC. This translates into CSAREGQGATYEQYV.

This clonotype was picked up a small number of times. CDR3 loop: CASSGRMSSYNEQFF. CDR3 in DNA: TGTGCCAGCAGCGGGAGGATGAGCTCCTACAATGAGCAGTTCTTC. This rearrangement joins TRBV7-6 to TRBJ2-1; D possibly corresponds to TRBD2 (6 bases). V was clipped by 5 bases and J by 0 bases, with 11 bases between them. This CDR3 spans 15 amino acids. Germline V gene lookup returns CDR1 SGHVS and CDR2 FNYEAQ.

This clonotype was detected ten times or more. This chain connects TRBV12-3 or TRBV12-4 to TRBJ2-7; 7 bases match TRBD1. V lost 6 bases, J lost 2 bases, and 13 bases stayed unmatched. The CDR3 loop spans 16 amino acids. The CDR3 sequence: CASSKTGPLRTYEQYF. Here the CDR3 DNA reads TGTGCCAGCAGCAAGACAGGGCCTCTAAGGACCTACGAGCAGTACTTC.

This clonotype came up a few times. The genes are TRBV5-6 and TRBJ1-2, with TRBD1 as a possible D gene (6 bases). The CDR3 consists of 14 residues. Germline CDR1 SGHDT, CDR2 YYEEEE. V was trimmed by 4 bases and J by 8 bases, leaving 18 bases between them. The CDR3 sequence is CASSVAGGRRGYTF. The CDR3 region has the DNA TGTGCCAGCAGCGTAGCCGGGGGCCGGCGGGGCTACACCTTC.

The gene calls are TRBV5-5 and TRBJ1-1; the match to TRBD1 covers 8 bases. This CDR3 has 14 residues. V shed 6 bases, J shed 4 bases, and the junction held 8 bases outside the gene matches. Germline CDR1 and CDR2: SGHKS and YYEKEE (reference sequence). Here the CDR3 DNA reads TGTGCCAGCACCTTACAGGGGGAGGCCACTGAAGCTTTCTTT. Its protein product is CASTLQGEATEAFF.

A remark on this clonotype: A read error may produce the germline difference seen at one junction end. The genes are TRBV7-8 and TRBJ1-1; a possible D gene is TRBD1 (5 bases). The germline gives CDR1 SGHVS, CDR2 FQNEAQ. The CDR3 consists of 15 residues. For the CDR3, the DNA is TGTGCCCGCAGCCGGAGGGGAGGCGTGAACACTGAAGCTTTCTTT. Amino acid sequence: CARSRRGGVNTEAFF.

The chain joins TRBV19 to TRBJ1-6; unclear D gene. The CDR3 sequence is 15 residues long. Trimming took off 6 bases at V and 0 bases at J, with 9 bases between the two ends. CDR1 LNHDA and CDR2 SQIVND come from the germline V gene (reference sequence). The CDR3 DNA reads TGTGCCAGTAGGGGTGAAGTCTCCTATAATTCACCCCTCCACTTT. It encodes CASRGEVSYNSPLHF.

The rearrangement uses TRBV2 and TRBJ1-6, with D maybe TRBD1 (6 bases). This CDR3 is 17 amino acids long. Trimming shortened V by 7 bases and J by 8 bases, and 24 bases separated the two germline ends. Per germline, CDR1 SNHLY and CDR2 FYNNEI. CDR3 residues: CASKFRSTGWADSPLHF. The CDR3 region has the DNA TGTGCCAGCAAGTTCCGATCTACAGGGTGGGCGGATTCACCCCTCCACTTT.

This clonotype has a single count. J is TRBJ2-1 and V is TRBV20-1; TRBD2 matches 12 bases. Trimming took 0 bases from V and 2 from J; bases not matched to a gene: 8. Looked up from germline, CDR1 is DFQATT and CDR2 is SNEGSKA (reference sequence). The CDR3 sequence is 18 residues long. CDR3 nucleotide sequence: TGCAGTGCTAGAGACGAGGGTCTAGCGGGGGGGACCTACAATGAGCAGTTCTTC. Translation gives CSARDEGLAGGTYNEQFF.

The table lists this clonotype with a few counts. The CDR3 DNA follows: TGTGCCAGCACCACCGGCCGGGACAGGTCCACAGATACGCAGTATTTT. It codes for CASTTGRDRSTDTQYF. The chain couples TRBV28 to TRBJ2-3; 8 bases line up with TRBD1. The trim removed 7 bases at V and 2 bases at J, leaving 11 bases unmatched. The CDR3 covers 16 residues. Germline V CDR1 and CDR2: MDHEN, SYDVKM.

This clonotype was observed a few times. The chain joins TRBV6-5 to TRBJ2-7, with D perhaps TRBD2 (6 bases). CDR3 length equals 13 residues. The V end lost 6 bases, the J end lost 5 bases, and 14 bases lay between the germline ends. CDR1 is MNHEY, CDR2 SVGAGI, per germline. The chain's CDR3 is CASSSGDRDEQYV. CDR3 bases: TGTGCCAGCAGCTCGGGGGATCGGGACGAGCAGTACGTC.

The CDR3 coding sequence is TGTGCCAGCAAACCTGGCCCCCTGCCGAATAGTGGCTACACCTTC. Protein: CASKPGPLPNSGYTF. The chain couples TRBV6-1 to TRBJ1-2; D gene ambiguous. There are 15 residues in the CDR3. Deletions cut 7 bases from V and 7 bases from J, with 22 bases between. The germline CDR1 and CDR2 sequences are MNHNS and SASEGT.

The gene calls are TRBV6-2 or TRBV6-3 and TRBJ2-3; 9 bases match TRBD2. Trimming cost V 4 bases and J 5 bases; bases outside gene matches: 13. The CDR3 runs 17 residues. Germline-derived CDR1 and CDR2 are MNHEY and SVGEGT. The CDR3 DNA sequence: TGTGCCAGCAGTTCCGGACCGGGACTAGCCCGAGGAGATACGCAGTATTTT. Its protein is CASSSGPGLARGDTQYF.

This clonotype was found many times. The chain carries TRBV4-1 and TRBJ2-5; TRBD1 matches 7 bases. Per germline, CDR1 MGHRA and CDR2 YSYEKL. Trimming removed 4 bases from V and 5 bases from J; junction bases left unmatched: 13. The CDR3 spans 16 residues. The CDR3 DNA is TGCGCCAGCAGCCTACTATTCAGGGGGTTGTCGGAGACCCAGTACTTC. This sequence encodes CASSLLFRGLSETQYF.

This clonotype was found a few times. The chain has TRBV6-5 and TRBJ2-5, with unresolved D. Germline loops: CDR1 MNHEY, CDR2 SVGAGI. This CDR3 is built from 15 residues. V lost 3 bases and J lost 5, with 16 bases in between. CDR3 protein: CASSYVPPGLETQYF. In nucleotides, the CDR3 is TGTGCCAGCAGTTATGTGCCTCCAGGTTTGGAGACCCAGTACTTC.